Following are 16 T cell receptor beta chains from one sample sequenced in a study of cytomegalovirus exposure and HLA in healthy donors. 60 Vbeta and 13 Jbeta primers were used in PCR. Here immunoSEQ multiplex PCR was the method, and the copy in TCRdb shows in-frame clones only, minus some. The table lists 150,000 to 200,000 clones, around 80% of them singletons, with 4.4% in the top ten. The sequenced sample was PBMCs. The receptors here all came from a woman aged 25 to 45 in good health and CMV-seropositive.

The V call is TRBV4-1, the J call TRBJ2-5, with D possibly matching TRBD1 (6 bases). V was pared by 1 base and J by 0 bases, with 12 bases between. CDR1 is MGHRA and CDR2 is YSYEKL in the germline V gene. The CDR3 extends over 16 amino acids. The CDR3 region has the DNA TGCGCCAGCAGCCAAGGTTACAGGGATTACCAAGAGACCCAGTACTTC. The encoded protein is CASSQGYRDYQETQYF.

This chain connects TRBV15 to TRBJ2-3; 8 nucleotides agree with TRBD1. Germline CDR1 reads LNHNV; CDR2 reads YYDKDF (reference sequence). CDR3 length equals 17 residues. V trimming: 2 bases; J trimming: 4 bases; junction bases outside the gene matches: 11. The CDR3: CATSRTGTGILPDTQYF. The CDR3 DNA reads TGTGCCACCAGCAGAACTGGGACAGGAATTCTCCCAGATACGCAGTATTTT.

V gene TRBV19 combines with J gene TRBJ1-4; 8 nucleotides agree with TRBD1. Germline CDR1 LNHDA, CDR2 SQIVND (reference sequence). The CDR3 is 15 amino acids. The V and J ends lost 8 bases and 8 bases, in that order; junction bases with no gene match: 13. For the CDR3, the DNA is TGTGCCAGTTCCCCCCCAGGGGGCCGAAAGGAAAAACTGTTTTTT. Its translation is CASSPPGGRKEKLFF.

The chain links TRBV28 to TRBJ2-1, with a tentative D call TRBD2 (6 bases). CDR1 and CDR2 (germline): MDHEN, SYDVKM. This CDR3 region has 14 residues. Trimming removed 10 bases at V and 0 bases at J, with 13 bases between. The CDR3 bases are TGTGCCACCCGGGACTTCCCCTCCTACAATGAGCAGTTCTTC. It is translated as CATRDFPSYNEQFF.

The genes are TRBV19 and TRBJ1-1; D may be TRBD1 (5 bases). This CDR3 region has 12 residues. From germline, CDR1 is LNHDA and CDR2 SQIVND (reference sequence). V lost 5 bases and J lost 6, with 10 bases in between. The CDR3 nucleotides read TGTGCCAGTAGTCTGCAGGGTGCTGAAGCTTTCTTT. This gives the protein CASSLQGAEAFF.

The chain's CDR3 is CASSVGQQTYNEQFF. The DNA for the CDR3 is TGTGCCAGCAGCGTAGGACAGCAAACCTACAATGAGCAGTTCTTC. This chain links TRBV9 with TRBJ2-1; D possibly corresponds to TRBD1 (5 bases). This CDR3 is built from 15 residues. CDR1 is SGDLS and CDR2 is YYNGEE in the germline V gene. Trimming took off 0 bases at V and 2 bases at J, with 9 bases between the two ends. The full variable domain, its missing parts supplied by reference TRBV9 and TRBJ2-1, is DSGVTQTPKHLITATGQRVTLRCSPRSGDLSVYWYQQSLDQGLQFLIQYYNGEERAKGNILERFSAQQFPDLHSELNLSSLELGDSALYFCASSVGQQTYNEQFFGPGTRLTVL.

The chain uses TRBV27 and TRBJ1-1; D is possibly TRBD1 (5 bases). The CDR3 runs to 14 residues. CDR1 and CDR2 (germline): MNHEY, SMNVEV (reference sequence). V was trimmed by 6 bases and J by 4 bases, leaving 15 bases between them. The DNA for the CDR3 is TGTGCCAGCAGCGACCGCAGGGTAGGCACTGAAGCTTTCTTT. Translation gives CASSDRRVGTEAFF.

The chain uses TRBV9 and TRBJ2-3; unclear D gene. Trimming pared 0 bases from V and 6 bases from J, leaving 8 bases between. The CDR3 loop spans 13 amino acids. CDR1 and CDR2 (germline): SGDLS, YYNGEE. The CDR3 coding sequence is TGTGCCAGCAGCGTAGCTACGTGGGATACGCAGTATTTT. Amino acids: CASSVATWDTQYF.

The CDR3 DNA is TGTGCCAGCAGCAGGGGACAGGGTCCAAATCAGCCCCAGCATTTT. Residues: CASSRGQGPNQPQHF. The chain couples TRBV5-5 to TRBJ1-5; 9 bases agree with TRBD1. J gave up 4 bases and V 4 bases, and 6 bases lay outside the gene matches. The CDR3 extends over 15 amino acids. Per germline, CDR1 SGHKS and CDR2 YYEKEE (reference sequence).

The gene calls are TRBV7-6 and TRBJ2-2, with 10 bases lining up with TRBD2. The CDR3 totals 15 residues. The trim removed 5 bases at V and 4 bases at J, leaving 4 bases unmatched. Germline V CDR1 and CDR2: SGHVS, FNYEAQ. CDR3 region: CASSSTSGITGELFF. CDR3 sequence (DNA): TGTGCCAGCAGCAGTACTAGCGGGATCACCGGGGAGCTGTTTTTT.

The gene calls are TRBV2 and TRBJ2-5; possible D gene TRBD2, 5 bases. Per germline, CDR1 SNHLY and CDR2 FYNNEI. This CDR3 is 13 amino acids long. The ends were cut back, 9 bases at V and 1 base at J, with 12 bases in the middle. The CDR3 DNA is TGTGCCAGTTTCGAGGGAGCCCAAGAGACCCAGTACTTC. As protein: CASFEGAQETQYF.

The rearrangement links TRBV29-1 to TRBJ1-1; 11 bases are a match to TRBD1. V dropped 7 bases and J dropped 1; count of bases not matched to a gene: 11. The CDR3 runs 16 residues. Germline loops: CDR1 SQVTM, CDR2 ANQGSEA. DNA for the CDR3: TGCAGCGCCCAAGGGACAGGGGGTCGGGGGAACACTGAAGCTTTCTTT. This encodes CSAQGTGGRGNTEAFF. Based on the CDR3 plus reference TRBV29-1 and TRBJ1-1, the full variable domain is SAVISQKPSRDICQRGTSLTIQCQVDSQVTMMFWYRQQPGQSLTLIATANQGSEATYESGFVIDKFPISRPNLTFSTLTVSNMSPEDSSIYLCSAQGTGGRGNTEAFFGQGTRLTVV.

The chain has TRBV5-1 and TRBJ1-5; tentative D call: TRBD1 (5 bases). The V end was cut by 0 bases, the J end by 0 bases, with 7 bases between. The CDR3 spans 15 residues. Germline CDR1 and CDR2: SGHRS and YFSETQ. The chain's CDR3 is CASSLGQHSNQPQHF. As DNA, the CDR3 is TGCGCCAGCAGCTTGGGACAGCATAGCAATCAGCCCCAGCATTTT. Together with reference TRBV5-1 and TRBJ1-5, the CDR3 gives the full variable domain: KAGVTQTPRYLIKTRGQQVTLSCSPISGHRSVSWYQQTPGQGLQFLFEYFSETQRNKGNFPGRFSGRQFSNSRSEMNVSTLELGDSALYLCASSLGQHSNQPQHFGDGTRLSIL.

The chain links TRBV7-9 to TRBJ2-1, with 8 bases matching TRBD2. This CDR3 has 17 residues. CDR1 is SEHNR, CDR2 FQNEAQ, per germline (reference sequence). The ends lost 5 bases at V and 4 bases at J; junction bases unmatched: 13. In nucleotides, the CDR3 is TGTGCCAGCAGCCCACGGGCGGCGGGGGGCCGATACAATGAGCAGTTCTTC. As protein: CASSPRAAGGRYNEQFF.

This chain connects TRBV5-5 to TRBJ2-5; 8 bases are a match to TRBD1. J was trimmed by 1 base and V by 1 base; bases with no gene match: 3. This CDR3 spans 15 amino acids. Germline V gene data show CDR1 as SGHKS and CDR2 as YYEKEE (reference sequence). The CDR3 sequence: CASSLTGGIQETQYF. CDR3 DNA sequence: TGTGCCAGCAGCTTGACAGGGGGTATCCAAGAGACCCAGTACTTC.

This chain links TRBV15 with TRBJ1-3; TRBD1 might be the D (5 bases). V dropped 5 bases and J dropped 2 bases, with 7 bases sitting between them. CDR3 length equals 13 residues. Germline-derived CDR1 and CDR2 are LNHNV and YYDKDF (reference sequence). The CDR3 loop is CATSSGPGNTIYF. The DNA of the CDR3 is TGTGCCACCAGCTCAGGGCCTGGAAACACCATATATTTT.